This T cell receptor (beta chain) was identified in a study of CD8 T cells in ankylosing spondylitis. The study, taken as a whole, reports: Clones linked to disease were reported to show significant enrichment in matched ankylosing spondylitis synovial fluid. For ankylosing spondylitis blood, a TCR beta motif of under ten highly homologous variants appeared characteristic.

CDR3 length: 17 residues. Germline V gives CDR1 SEHNR, CDR2 FQNEAQ (reference sequence). The ends were cut back, 4 bases at V and 6 bases at J, with 22 bases in the middle. As the method for making TCR beta libraries, quantitative 5'-RACE with molecular barcodes was used. In TCRdb, the 5' RACE reads were re-called with MiXCR into one record per CDR3 protein. Of about 220,000 distinct CDR3 sequences in the sample, about 18% are singletons; the top ten hold roughly 46%. This clonotype occurred a few times. Its target is unknown. V is TRBV7-9 and J is TRBJ1-5; D is possibly TRBD1 (5 bases). Material: blood, either unsorted or a sorted T cell fraction (not recorded which). The sequence was obtained from a male donor with ankylosing spondylitis. The CDR3 loop reads CASSSPEGDGGGQPQHF. The CDR3 DNA sequence: TGTGCCAGCAGCTCACCTGAGGGTGACGGCGGGGGTCAGCCCCAGCATTTT.